What follows are 20 T cell receptor beta chains derived from one specimen sequenced in a study of blood T cell repertoires in COVID-19. Profiled with immunoSEQ multiplex PCR; TCRdb holds only in-frame clones, not every one. This sample yields tens of thousands of clones, of which roughly 81% are seen a single time; around 35% belongs to the top ten. Sequencing was done on a sample of peripheral blood. These TCRs come from a man aged 65 to 85 with acute or convalescent COVID-19.

The J gene is TRBJ2-3, the V gene TRBV7-3; D is perhaps TRBD1 (5 bases). The ends were cut back, 8 bases at V and 3 bases at J, with 15 bases in the middle. The CDR3 runs 14 residues. Germline values: CDR1 SGHTA, CDR2 FQGTGA. This chain's CDR3 is CASRLGQWTDTQYF. The CDR3, as DNA: TGTGCCAGCCGCCTGGGGCAGTGGACAGATACGCAGTATTTT.

This clone was counted ten times or more. This rearrangement joins TRBV2 to TRBJ1-6; D ambiguous. Trimming removed 2 bases at V and 3 bases at J, with 11 bases between. The CDR3 runs to 16 residues. The V gene's germline CDR1 is SNHLY and CDR2 FYNNEI. CDR3 in DNA: TGTGCCAGCAGTGAAAGTTCCGGGAACTATAATTCACCCCTCCACTTT. This gives the protein CASSESSGNYNSPLHF.

This clone has just a few counts. This sequence joins TRBV7-2 and TRBJ1-1, with 8 nucleotides matching TRBD1. J gave up 7 bases and V 5 bases, and 9 bases lay outside the gene matches. The CDR3 runs to 14 residues. Per germline, CDR1 SGHTA and CDR2 FQGNSA. CDR3 DNA sequence: TGTGCCAGCAGCCCGCCGGGACAGGCCTTTGAAGCTTTCTTT. The encoded protein is CASSPPGQAFEAFF.

The V and J genes are TRBV28 and TRBJ2-1; 11 bases are a match to TRBD1. Germline V gene lookup returns CDR1 MDHEN and CDR2 SYDVKM. The CDR3 length is 15 residues. The V gene end was trimmed by 6 bases and the J gene end by 5 bases; junction bases not matched to a gene: 6. The DNA of the CDR3 is TGTGCCAGCAGCTCGCCGGGACAGGGGGACAATGAGCAGTTCTTC. The encoded protein is CASSSPGQGDNEQFF.

V is TRBV4-3 and J is TRBJ1-3; unclear D gene. Trimming pared 0 bases from V and 0 bases from J, leaving 12 bases between. Germline CDR1 is LGHNA and CDR2 is YSLEER. This CDR3 is 17 amino acids long. The CDR3 loop reads CASSQDAGMISGNTIYF. The CDR3 coding sequence is TGCGCCAGCAGCCAAGATGCAGGAATGATCTCTGGAAACACCATATATTTT.

The rearrangement joins TRBV9 to TRBJ2-3; 9 positions agree with TRBD1. The CDR3 covers 15 residues. Looked up from germline, CDR1 is SGDLS and CDR2 is YYNGEE. With 3 bases clipped from V and 4 bases from J, the junction kept 6 bases outside the gene matches. In DNA form, the CDR3 reads TGTGCCAGCAGCGCAGGGGACAGGGCCTCAGATACGCAGTATTTT. It is translated as CASSAGDRASDTQYF.

This sequence joins TRBV6-5 and TRBJ2-5; 13 bases agree with TRBD2. Per germline, CDR1 MNHEY and CDR2 SVGAGI. The CDR3 spans 15 residues. The junction had 9 bases not matched to a gene; V was cut back by 7 bases and J by 7 bases. The CDR3 sequence is CASNGLAGAAGTQYF. CDR3 coding DNA: TGTGCCAGCAACGGACTAGCGGGGGCTGCGGGGACCCAGTACTTC.

The chain couples TRBV10-1 to TRBJ1-2; TRBD1 matches at 11 bases. Germline V gene data show CDR1 as WNHNN and CDR2 as SYGVQD (reference sequence). V shed 7 bases and J 4 bases; nucleotides not matched to a gene: 5. This CDR3 has 14 amino acids. CDR3 in amino acids: CASIGQGAFYGYTF. In DNA form, the CDR3 reads TGCGCCAGCATCGGACAGGGGGCTTTCTATGGCTACACCTTC.

A few counts support this clone. V usage is TRBV7-3 and J usage is TRBJ1-1; 10 positions agree with TRBD1. Losses at the gene ends were 5 bases for V and 0 bases for J; bases not matched to a gene: 6. Germline CDR1 is SGHTA and CDR2 is FQGTGA. The length of the CDR3 is 16 residues. The CDR3 nucleotides are TGTGCCAGCAGCCCGACAGGGGGCGAGGTGAACACTGAAGCTTTCTTT. It yields the protein CASSPTGGEVNTEAFF. Full variable domain (missing parts from reference TRBV7-3 and TRBJ1-1): GAGVSQTPSNKVTEKGKYVELRCDPISGHTALYWYRQSLGQGPEFLIYFQGTGAADDSGLPNDRFFAVRPEGSVSTLKIQRTERGDSAVYLCASSPTGGEVNTEAFFGQGTRLTVV.

The chain combines TRBV2 with TRBJ1-3; no clear D. This CDR3 contains 13 residues. CDR1 and CDR2 (germline): SNHLY, FYNNEI. V lost 6 bases and J 4 bases, leaving 10 bases between the germline ends. The CDR3, as DNA: TGTGCCAGCAGCCCAGGTGCCGGAAACACCATATATTTT. Amino acids: CASSPGAGNTIYF.

V gene TRBV5-1 combines with J gene TRBJ2-1; 14 nucleotides align to TRBD2. From germline, CDR1 is SGHRS and CDR2 YFSETQ. This CDR3 has 19 residues. After removal of 4 bases from V and 8 bases from J, the junction contained 17 bases not matched to a gene. The CDR3 here is CASSVRATSGRAGVDEQFF. In nucleotides, the CDR3 is TGCGCCAGCAGCGTCAGGGCGACTAGCGGGAGGGCCGGGGTTGATGAGCAGTTCTTC.

The genes are TRBV5-1 and TRBJ2-5; 11 bases match TRBD2. CDR3 length: 16 residues. The trim removed 4 bases at V and 1 base at J, leaving 6 bases unmatched. Germline CDR1 SGHRS, CDR2 YFSETQ. CDR3 in amino acids: CASSTSGTSGQETQYF. CDR3 in DNA: TGCGCCAGCAGCACGTCCGGGACTAGCGGCCAAGAGACCCAGTACTTC. Full variable domain (rest looked up from reference TRBV5-1 and TRBJ2-5): KAGVTQTPRYLIKTRGQQVTLSCSPISGHRSVSWYQQTPGQGLQFLFEYFSETQRNKGNFPGRFSGRQFSNSRSEMNVSTLELGDSALYLCASSTSGTSGQETQYFGPGTRLLVL.

This chain joins TRBV24-1 and TRBJ2-5; 8 bases fit TRBD1. Per germline, CDR1 KGHDR and CDR2 SFDVKD. The CDR3 totals 16 residues. After removal of 6 bases from V and 5 bases from J, the junction contained 13 bases not matched to a gene. CDR3 coding DNA: TGTGCCACCAGTTCCTTCGGAGGACAGGGCGAGGAGACCCAGTACTTC. It translates to CATSSFGGQGEETQYF.

A note on this clone: Other nucleotide sequences in the sample specify the same CDR3. The V call is TRBV7-9, the J call TRBJ2-1; D is ambiguous. Trimming pared 3 bases from V and 0 bases from J, leaving 6 bases between. This CDR3 is 14 amino acids long. CDR1 and CDR2 from the germline V gene are SEHNR and FQNEAQ (reference sequence). The CDR3 DNA reads as TGTGCCAGCAGCTTGGAGAGCTCCTACAATGAGCAGTTCTTC. This translates into CASSLESSYNEQFF.

The J gene is TRBJ1-5, the V gene TRBV18; no clear D. The CDR3 loop spans 15 amino acids. In germline, CDR1 is KGHSH, CDR2 LQKENI. Trimming took off 3 bases at V and 4 bases at J, with 13 bases between the two ends. The CDR3 spells CASSPSRERNQPQHF. CDR3 in DNA: TGTGCCAGCTCACCCTCCCGGGAGAGGAATCAGCCCCAGCATTTT.

The chain has TRBV7-9 and TRBJ2-1, with TRBD1 matching over 8 bases. The germline V gene has CDR1 SEHNR and CDR2 FQNEAQ (reference sequence). The V segment lost 5 bases and the J segment 3 bases; nucleotides outside the gene matches: 6. CDR3 length: 15 amino acids. The chain's CDR3 is CASSATGGNYNEQFF. The CDR3 coding sequence is TGTGCCAGCAGCGCCACAGGGGGGAACTACAATGAGCAGTTCTTC. Full variable domain (missing parts from reference TRBV7-9 and TRBJ2-1): DTGVSQNPRHKITKRGQNVTFRCDPISEHNRLYWYRQTLGQGPEFLTYFQNEAQLEKSRLLSDRFSAERPKGSFSTLEIQRTEQGDSAMYLCASSATGGNYNEQFFGPGTRLTVL.

The rearrangement links TRBV3-1 (or the pseudogene TRBV3-2) to TRBJ2-7, with TRBD1 matching 8 bases. There are 15 residues in the CDR3. V gave up 0 bases and J gave up 6 bases; unmatched junction bases: 7. Germline V gene sequence: CDR1 LGHDT, CDR2 YNNKEL (reference sequence). Here the CDR3 reads CASSQEWGQEIEQYF. Written as DNA, the CDR3 is TGTGCCAGCAGCCAAGAGTGGGGACAGGAGATCGAGCAGTACTTC.

V and J are TRBV6-4 and TRBJ1-1; D uncertain. This CDR3 contains 13 residues. Looked up from germline, CDR1 is MRHNA and CDR2 is SNTAGT. V lost 5 bases and J 3 bases, leaving 10 bases between the germline ends. The CDR3 reads CASSRSRDTEAFF. DNA of the CDR3: TGTGCCAGCAGTAGGAGCCGGGACACTGAAGCTTTCTTT.

The chain couples TRBV5-1 to TRBJ2-1; the D is unclear. The CDR3 totals 13 residues. CDR1 SGHRS and CDR2 YFSETQ come from the germline V gene. Trimming stripped 7 bases from V and 5 bases from J, with 13 bases between. The CDR3 DNA is TGCGCCAGCCCACCTGGCGGCAACAATGAGCAGTTCTTC. Its translation: CASPPGGNNEQFF.

The rearrangement links TRBV6-5 to TRBJ2-3; 7 nucleotides line up with TRBD2. This CDR3 has 15 amino acids. V lost 4 bases and J lost 2; bases outside the gene matches: 6. Germline V gene lookup returns CDR1 MNHEY and CDR2 SVGAGI. The CDR3 loop is CASSSLGGTTDTQYF. The DNA of the CDR3 is TGTGCCAGCAGTTCACTCGGGGGGACCACAGATACGCAGTATTTT.